The rows below give T cell receptor beta chains drawn from one sample of a study of cytomegalovirus exposure and HLA in healthy donors. Some clones are missing from TCRdb's copy, which holds only in-frame ones; the method was immunoSEQ multiplex PCR. Of over 120,000 clones in the sample, 60% to 80% are singletons; the top ten hold 3% to 5%. Specimen: PBMCs. The receptors were sampled from a male donor in good health and CMV-seronegative. CDR3s include the opening cysteine and the closing phenylalanine or tryptophan. A D gene is named only where the DNA matches it firmly. Some rows mark clone size as missing; the rest say once, few, many or name a class of expanded clone.

j_call,d_call,clone_size,v_call,cdr3_aa,cdr3_nt
TRBJ1-2,TRBD1,-,TRBV19,CASSGQALGGYTF,TGTGCCAGTAGTGGACAGGCCCTGGGGGGCTACACCTTC
TRBJ1-5,-,few,TRBV27,CASSLYQGNQPQHF,TGTGCCAGCAGTTTATATCAGGGAAATCAGCCCCAGCATTTT
TRBJ1-1,-,-,TRBV11-3,CASSLHRESTEAFF,TGTGCCAGCAGCTTACACAGGGAAAGCACTGAAGCTTTCTTT
TRBJ1-1,-,-,TRBV7-3,CASSSPGNTEAFF,TGTGCCAGCAGCTCCCCAGGGAACACTGAAGCTTTCTTT
TRBJ1-1,-,-,TRBV7-9,CSSREAGLEEAFF,TGTTCCAGCAGAGAAGCGGGACTAGAAGAAGCTTTCTTT
TRBJ2-5,TRBD2,-,TRBV6-5,CASSLNSGTGRGEQYF,TGTGCCAGCAGTTTAAACTCCGGGACGGGGAGGGGAGAGCAGTACTTC
TRBJ2-5,-,few,TRBV7-2,CASSLGGQAQETQYF,TGTGCCAGCAGCTTAGGGGGGCAGGCCCAAGAGACCCAGTACTTC
TRBJ1-2,TRBD1,-,TRBV12-5,CASGNDRVYGYTF,TGTGCTAGTGGGAACGACAGGGTTTATGGCTACACCTTC
TRBJ2-5,TRBD1,-,TRBV29-1,CSVVHRGDETQYF,TGCAGCGTTGTGCACAGGGGGGACGAGACCCAGTACTTC
TRBJ1-1,-,-,TRBV18,CASSPMDSNTEAFF,TGTGCCAGCTCACCAATGGACTCGAACACTGAAGCTTTCTTT
TRBJ1-4,TRBD1,-,TRBV29-1,CSGGTAPGEKLFF,TGCAGCGGCGGGACAGCCCCCGGTGAAAAACTGTTTTTT
TRBJ2-1,TRBD1,-,TRBV6-4,CASSEKQGAENEQFF,TGTGCCAGCAGTGAAAAACAGGGGGCGGAGAATGAGCAGTTCTTC
TRBJ2-5,-,-,TRBV9,CASSVGPGYQETQYF,TGTGCCAGCAGCGTAGGCCCGGGGTACCAAGAGACCCAGTACTTC
TRBJ2-1,TRBD2,-,TRBV6-1,CASIPPLAGRNEQFF,TGTGCCAGCATCCCCCCCCTAGCGGGAAGGAATGAGCAGTTCTTC
TRBJ2-7,TRBD1,-,TRBV5-4,CASRFDRGSYEQYF,TGTGCCAGCAGATTTGACAGGGGTTCCTACGAGCAGTACTTC
TRBJ2-4,-,-,TRBV27,CASRGSRSAKNIQYF,TGTGCCAGCAGGGGGAGCAGGTCCGCCAAAAACATTCAGTACTTC
TRBJ1-2,-,-,TRBV7-9,CASSFGQPHGYTF,TGTGCCAGCAGCTTCGGACAGCCCCATGGCTACACCTTC
TRBJ2-3,-,-,TRBV11-2,CASSSTRTGRLTDTQYF,TGTGCCAGCAGCTCGACTAGGACAGGTCGCCTGACAGATACGCAGTATTTT
TRBJ1-6,TRBD1,once,TRBV4-1,CASSQDGGQGRSPLHF,TGCGCCAGCAGCCAAGATGGCGGACAGGGAAGATCACCCCTCCACTTT
TRBJ2-3,TRBD2,-,TRBV29-1,CSVGGLAGDTQYF,TGCAGCGTTGGGGGGCTAGCGGGAGATACGCAGTATTTT
TRBJ2-7,-,-,TRBV6-1,CASNPYGGLHEQYF,TGTGCCAGCAACCCCTACGGGGGGCTCCACGAGCAGTACTTC
TRBJ2-7,TRBD2,-,TRBV7-3,CASSLTLAGFRSSYEQYF,TGTGCCAGCAGCCTGACACTAGCGGGATTCAGGAGCTCCTACGAGCAGTACTTC
TRBJ2-1,TRBD1,-,TRBV27,CASSHWDRESNEQFF,TGTGCCAGCAGCCACTGGGACAGGGAGTCCAATGAGCAGTTCTTC
TRBJ1-5,-,-,TRBV6-1,CASSGLLDGAYSNQPQHF,TGTGCCAGCAGTGGACTACTCGACGGAGCATATAGCAATCAGCCCCAGCATTTT
TRBJ2-2,-,-,TRBV9,CASSPSIAGELFF,TGTGCCAGCAGCCCGAGCATCGCCGGGGAGCTGTTTTTT
TRBJ2-7,TRBD2,few,TRBV7-9,CASSSPSSGAQSYEQYF,TGTGCCAGCAGCTCCCCATCTAGCGGGGCCCAGTCATACGAGCAGTACTTC
TRBJ2-7,-,-,TRBV9,CASSVGRSSYEQYF,TGTGCCAGCAGCGTGGGGAGGAGCTCCTACGAGCAGTACTTC
TRBJ2-3,TRBD2,-,TRBV4-3,CASSQSAGGTDTQYF,TGCGCCAGCAGCCAATCGGCGGGGGGAACAGATACGCAGTATTTT
TRBJ1-1,TRBD1,once,TRBV19,CASSMGQSEAFF,TGTGCCAGTAGTATGGGACAGAGTGAAGCTTTCTTT
TRBJ1-4,TRBD1,-,TRBV15,CATSRVLGQAATNEKLFF,TGTGCCACCAGCAGAGTGCTCGGACAGGCTGCAACTAATGAAAAACTGTTTTTT
TRBJ1-5,-,few,TRBV7-2,CASRQYSNQPQHF,TGTGCCAGCAGACAGTATAGCAATCAGCCCCAGCATTTT
TRBJ1-2,-,-,TRBV9,CASSVAVGVSNYGYTF,TGTGCCAGCAGCGTAGCGGTCGGAGTCTCTAACTATGGCTACACCTTC